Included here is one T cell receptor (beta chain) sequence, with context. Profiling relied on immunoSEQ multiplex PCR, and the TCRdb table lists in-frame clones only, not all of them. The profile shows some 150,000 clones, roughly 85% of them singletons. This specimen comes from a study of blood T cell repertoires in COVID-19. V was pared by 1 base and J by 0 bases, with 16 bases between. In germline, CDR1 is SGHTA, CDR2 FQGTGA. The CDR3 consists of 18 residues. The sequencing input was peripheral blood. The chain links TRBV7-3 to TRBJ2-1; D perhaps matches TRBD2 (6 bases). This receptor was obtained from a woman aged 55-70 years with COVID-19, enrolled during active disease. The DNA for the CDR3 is TGTGCCAGCAGCTTAAATGGCGGGGCCCTTAGCTCCTACAATGAGCAGTTCTTC. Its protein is CASSLNGGALSSYNEQFF. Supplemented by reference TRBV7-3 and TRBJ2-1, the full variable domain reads GAGVSQTPSNKVTEKGKYVELRCDPISGHTALYWYRQSLGQGPEFLIYFQGTGAADDSGLPNDRFFAVRPEGSVSTLKIQRTERGDSAVYLCASSLNGGALSSYNEQFFGPGTRLTVL.